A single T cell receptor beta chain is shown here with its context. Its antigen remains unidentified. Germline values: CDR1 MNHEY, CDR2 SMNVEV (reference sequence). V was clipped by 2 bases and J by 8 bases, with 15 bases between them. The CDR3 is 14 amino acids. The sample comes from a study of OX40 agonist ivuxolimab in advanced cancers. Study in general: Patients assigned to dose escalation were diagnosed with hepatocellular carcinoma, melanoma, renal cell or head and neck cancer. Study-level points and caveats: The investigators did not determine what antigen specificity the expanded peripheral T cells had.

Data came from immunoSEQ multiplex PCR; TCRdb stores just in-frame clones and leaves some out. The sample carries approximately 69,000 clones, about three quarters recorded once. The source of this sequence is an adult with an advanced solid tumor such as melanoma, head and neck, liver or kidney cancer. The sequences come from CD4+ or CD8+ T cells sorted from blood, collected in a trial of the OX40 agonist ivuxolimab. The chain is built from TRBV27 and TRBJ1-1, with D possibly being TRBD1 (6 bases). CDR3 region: CASSLAFRGREAFF. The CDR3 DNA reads TGTGCCAGCAGTTTAGCCTTCAGGGGCAGGGAAGCTTTCTTT.